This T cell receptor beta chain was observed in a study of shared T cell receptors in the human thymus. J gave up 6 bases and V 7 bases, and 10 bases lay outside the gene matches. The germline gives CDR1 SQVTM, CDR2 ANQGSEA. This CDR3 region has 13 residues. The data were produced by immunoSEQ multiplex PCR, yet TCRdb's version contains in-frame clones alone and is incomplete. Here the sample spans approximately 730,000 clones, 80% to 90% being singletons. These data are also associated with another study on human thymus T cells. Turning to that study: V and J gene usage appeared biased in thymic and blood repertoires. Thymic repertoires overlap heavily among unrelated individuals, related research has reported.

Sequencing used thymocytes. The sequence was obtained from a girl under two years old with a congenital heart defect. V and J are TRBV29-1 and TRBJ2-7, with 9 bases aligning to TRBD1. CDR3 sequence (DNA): TGCAGCGCAGAGGGACAGGGAATCGGCGAGCAGTACTTC. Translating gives CSAEGQGIGEQYF.